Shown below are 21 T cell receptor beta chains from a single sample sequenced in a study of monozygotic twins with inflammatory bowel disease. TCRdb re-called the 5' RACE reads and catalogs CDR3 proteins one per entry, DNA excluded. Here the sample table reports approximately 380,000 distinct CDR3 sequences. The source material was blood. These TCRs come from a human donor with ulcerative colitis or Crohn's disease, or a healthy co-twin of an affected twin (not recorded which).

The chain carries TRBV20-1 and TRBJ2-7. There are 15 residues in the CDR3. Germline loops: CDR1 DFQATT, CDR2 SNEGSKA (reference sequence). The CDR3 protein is CSATYSAGIYHKQYF.

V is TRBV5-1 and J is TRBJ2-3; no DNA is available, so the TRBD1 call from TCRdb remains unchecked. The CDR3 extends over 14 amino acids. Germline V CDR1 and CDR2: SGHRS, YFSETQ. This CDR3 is CASSFFRGSDTQYF. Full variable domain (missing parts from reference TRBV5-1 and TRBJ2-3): KAGVTQTPRYLIKTRGQQVTLSCSPISGHRSVSWYQQTPGQGLQFLFEYFSETQRNKGNFPGRFSGRQFSNSRSEMNVSTLELGDSALYLCASSFFRGSDTQYFGPGTRLTVL.

CDR3: CASSFRDRGELSNQPQHF. The chain links TRBV7-8 to TRBJ1-5; with no DNA, the TCRdb D assignment of TRBD1 cannot be verified. The CDR3 sequence is 18 residues long. Germline V gene lookup returns CDR1 SGHVS and CDR2 FQNEAQ.

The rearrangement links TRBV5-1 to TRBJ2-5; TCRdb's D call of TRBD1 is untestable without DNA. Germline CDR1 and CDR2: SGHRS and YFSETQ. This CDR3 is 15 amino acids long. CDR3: CASAPGDTTLETQYF.

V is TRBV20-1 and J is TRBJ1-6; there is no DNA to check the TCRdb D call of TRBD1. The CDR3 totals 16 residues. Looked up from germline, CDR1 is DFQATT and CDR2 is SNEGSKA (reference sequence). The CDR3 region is CSARSFGTNYNSPLHF.

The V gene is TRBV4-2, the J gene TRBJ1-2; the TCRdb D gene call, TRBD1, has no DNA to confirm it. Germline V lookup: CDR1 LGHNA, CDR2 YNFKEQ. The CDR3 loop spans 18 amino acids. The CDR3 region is CASSQDSSGTGGASGYTF.

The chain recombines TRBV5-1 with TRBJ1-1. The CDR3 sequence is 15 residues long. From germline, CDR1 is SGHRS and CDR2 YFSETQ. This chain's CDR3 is CASSSGTWQNTEAFF.

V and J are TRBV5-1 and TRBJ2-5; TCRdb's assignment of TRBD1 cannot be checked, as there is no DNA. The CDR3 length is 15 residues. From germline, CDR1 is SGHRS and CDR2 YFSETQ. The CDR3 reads CASSPGQGGEETQYF.

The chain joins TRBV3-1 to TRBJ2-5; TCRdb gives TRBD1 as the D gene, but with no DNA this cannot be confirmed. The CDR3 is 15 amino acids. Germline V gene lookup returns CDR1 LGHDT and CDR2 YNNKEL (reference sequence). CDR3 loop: CASSNLDRGQETQYF.

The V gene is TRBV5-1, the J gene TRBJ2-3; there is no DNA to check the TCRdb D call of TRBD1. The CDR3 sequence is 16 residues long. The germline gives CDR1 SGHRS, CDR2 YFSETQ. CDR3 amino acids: CASSFSTPGGTDTQYF.

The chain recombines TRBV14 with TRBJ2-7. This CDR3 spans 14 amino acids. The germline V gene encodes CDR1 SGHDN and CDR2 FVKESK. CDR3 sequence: CASSPRFVSYEQYF.

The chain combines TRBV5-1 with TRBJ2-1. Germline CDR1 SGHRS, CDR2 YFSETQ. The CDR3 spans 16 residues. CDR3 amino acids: CASSLGSGGLYNEQFF.

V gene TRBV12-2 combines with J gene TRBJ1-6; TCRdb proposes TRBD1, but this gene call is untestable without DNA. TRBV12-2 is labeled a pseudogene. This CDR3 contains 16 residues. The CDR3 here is CASRLDTQGTNSPLHF.

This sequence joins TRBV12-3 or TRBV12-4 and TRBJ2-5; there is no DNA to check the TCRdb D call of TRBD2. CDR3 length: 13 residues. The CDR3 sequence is CASSFNREETQYF.

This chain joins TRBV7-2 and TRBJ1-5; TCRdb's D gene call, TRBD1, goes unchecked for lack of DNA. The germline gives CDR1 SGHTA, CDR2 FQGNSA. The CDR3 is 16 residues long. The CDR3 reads CASSLGPRQGNQPQHF. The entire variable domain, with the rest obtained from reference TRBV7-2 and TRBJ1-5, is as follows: GAGVSQSPSNKVTEKGKDVELRCDPISGHTALYWYRQSLGQGLEFLIYFQGNSAPDKSGLPSDRFSAERTGGSVSTLTIQRTQQEDSAVYLCASSLGPRQGNQPQHFGDGTRLSIL.

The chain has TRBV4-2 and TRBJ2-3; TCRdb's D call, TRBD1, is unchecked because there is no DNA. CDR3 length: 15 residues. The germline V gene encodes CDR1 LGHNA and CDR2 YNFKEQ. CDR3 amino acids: CASSRQGADTDTQYF.

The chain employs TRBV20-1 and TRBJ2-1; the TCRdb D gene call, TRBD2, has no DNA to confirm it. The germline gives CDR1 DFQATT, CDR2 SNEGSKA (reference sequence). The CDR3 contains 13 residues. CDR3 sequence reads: CSVAGGPANEQFF.

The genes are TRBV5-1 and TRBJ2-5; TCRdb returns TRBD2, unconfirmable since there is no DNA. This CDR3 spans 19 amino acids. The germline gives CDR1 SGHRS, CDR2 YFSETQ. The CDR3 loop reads CASSLGRLAGTQTQETQYF.

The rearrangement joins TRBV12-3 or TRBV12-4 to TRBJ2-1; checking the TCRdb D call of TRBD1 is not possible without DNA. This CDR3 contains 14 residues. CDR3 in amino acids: CASRGQGSHNEQFF.

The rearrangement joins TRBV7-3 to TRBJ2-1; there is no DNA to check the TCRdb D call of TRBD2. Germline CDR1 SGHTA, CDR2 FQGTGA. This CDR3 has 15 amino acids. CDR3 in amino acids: CASSDTPTRLGLKFF.

CDR3 loop: CASRSEPRETQYF. The chain combines TRBV12-3 or TRBV12-4 with TRBJ2-5. The CDR3 contains 13 residues.